The sequence of this T cell receptor (beta chain) was determined in a study of blood T cells in healthy people across ages. Study-wide results and caveats: Per-million-T-cell TCR beta diversity fell roughly linearly with age.

Trimming removed 0 bases from V and 4 bases from J, with 15 bases in between. The CDR3 totals 16 residues. CDR1 is MDHEN and CDR2 is SYDVKM in the germline V gene. Primers used in a second PCR of roughly 7 to 12 cycles were a sample-barcoded 5' primer and a J-beta primer mix. The template-switch adaptor, which had 12 random nucleotides, put a tag on each cDNA molecule. TCRdb re-derived calls from the 5' RACE reads in MiXCR, one entry per CDR3 protein. The sample includes just over 1 million distinct CDR3 sequences, roughly 45% of them seen just once. A note on this clonotype: No antigen is known for it.

The chain combines TRBV28 with TRBJ2-5, with a tentative D call TRBD2 (5 bases). The sequenced sample consisted of blood. This clonotype originated in a woman aged 60-75 years in good health. DNA for the CDR3: TGTGCCAGCAGTTTATGGTCCGGGTCGGCGGGAGAGACCCAGTACTTC. Its translation: CASSLWSGSAGETQYF.